This T cell receptor (beta chain) stems from a study of shared clonotypes between healthy human individuals. Study overall: The cohort comprised a couple of women and a few men. Their ages spanned 18 to 49 years. Study-level points and caveats: Clonotype sharing among the donors was expected to vary with sequencing depth.

Of note for this clone: Its antigen remains unidentified.

Splitting of each subset's genomic DNA was done evenly across several immunoSEQ plates. Clones were sequenced by immunoSEQ multiplex PCR, and TCRdb holds only the in-frame ones, with some missing. This table has about 1.5 million clones, about 98% appearing once. Those who donated, Caucasian adults without exception, all lived in Nashville, Tennessee. Per germline, CDR1 GTSNPN and CDR2 SVGIG (reference sequence). The CDR3 consists of 19 residues. The V and J ends lost 0 bases and 2 bases, in that order; junction bases with no gene match: 7. What was sequenced was naive CD4+ T cells sorted from blood. Indicated subset: CD45RA+ positively selected. V is TRBV30 and J is TRBJ2-1; TRBD2 aligns across 16 bases. This clonotype originated in a man aged 25 to 40 in good health. Written as DNA, the CDR3 is TGTGCCTGGAGTGTTTCGGGACTAGCGGGAGGGCTCGCCTACAATGAGCAGTTCTTC. It specifies CAWSVSGLAGGLAYNEQFF. Full variable domain (rest looked up from reference TRBV30 and TRBJ2-1): SQTIHQWPATLVQPVGSPLSLECTVEGTSNPNLYWYRQAAGRGLQLLFYSVGIGQISSEVPQNLSASRPQDRQFILSSKKLLLSDSGFYLCAWSVSGLAGGLAYNEQFFGPGTRLTVL.